In its sample, the clone carrying this T cell receptor (beta chain) was seen a few times. The antigen is unknown. These data originate in a study of a mutant IDH1 vaccine in newly diagnosed glioma. Study background: Eight vaccine doses were administered to patients at weeks 1, 3, 5, 7, 11, 15, 19 and 23. Vaccine administration was initiated 4-6 weeks following radiotherapy alone, or with temozolomide cycles. There were 62.5% males and roughly 40% females among treated patients, whose mean age was roughly 40 years. Radiotherapy, temozolomide, or both had been given previously, and both were given to most.

Time point described: week 11, during vaccination. Every vaccine dose comprised 300 ug of mutant IDH1 20-mer peptide plus topical imiquimod. V dropped 4 bases and J dropped 5 bases, with 14 bases sitting between them. Germline V lookup: CDR1 MNHEY, CDR2 SMNVEV (reference sequence). The length of the CDR3 is 14 residues. The data were produced by immunoSEQ multiplex PCR, yet TCRdb's version contains in-frame clones alone and is incomplete. The data show under 150,000 clones, around four fifths seen once. This chain uses TRBV27 with TRBJ2-5; D call uncertain. This TCR was recovered from a man aged 40-49 years with glioma. The starting material was PBMCs, obtained from a glioma patient whose treatment included an IDH1 peptide vaccine. The CDR3 nucleotides read TGTGCCAGCAGTTATCAGAACCCTTGGGAGACCCAGTACTTC. Its protein is CASSYQNPWETQYF.